Sequencing of this T cell receptor beta chain was carried out in a study of T cell responses to AZD1222 COVID-19 vaccine. Regarding the study as a whole: Along spike, vaccine-associated CD4 TCRs were found throughout, with dominance at 160-218 and 743-854. Once two AZD1222 doses were given, Spike-specific TCR breadth and depth went up. Sampling that yielded the repertoires occurred only after the peak T cell response. Females outnumbered males among donors, who were mostly white British; clonal diversity was possibly underestimated.

Germline V CDR1 and CDR2: SGHDT, YYEEEE. V dropped 4 bases and J dropped 5 bases, with 13 bases sitting between them. CDR3 length equals 14 residues. In the case of this clone: The antigen is not known.

Only in-frame clones appear in the TCRdb table, and some are missing; sequencing was by immunoSEQ multiplex PCR. The sample has 90,000 or so clones, about 86% seen once. The chain has TRBV5-6 and TRBJ2-1, with D perhaps being TRBD1 or TRBD2 (5 bases each). This TCR derives from an adult in good health. Sequencing was performed on peripheral blood, taken on day 0 of AZD1222 vaccination. The CDR3: CASSVGEPHNEQFF. The DNA of the CDR3 is TGTGCCAGCAGCGTAGGGGAGCCCCACAATGAGCAGTTCTTC. The whole variable domain, remainder taken from reference TRBV5-6 and TRBJ2-1, is DAGVTQSPTHLIKTRGQQVTLRCSPKSGHDTVSWYQQALGQGPQFIFQYYEEEERQRGNFPDRFSGHQFPNYSSELNVNALLLGDSALYLCASSVGEPHNEQFFGPGTRLTVL.